What follows is one T cell receptor (beta chain) and its context. Its antigen is not known. Measured with immunoSEQ multiplex PCR; TCRdb has only the in-frame clones, and not every one. The data hold some 18,000 clones, with more than 80% observed a single time. These data come from a study of graft-versus-host responses after intestinal transplantation. Study at large: Multivisceral, liver-intestinal, or isolated intestinal transplants were given to recipients.

The germline gives CDR1 SGHNT, CDR2 YYREEE (reference sequence). The CDR3 runs to 14 residues. Trimming shortened V by 3 bases and J by 1 base, and 10 bases separated the two germline ends. The study, taken as a whole, reports: Among recipient marrow samples, GvH clones were found; some appeared first in ileum or blood. Early after transplant, HvG declines were associated with peak levels of circulating GvH clones.

Sequenced material: PBMCs, taken around 350 days after transplant. The sequence was obtained from a human patient who received an intestinal transplant, so some T cells may come from the graft donor. The rearrangement joins TRBV5-4 to TRBJ2-5; TRBD2 is a possible D gene (7 bases). For the CDR3, the DNA is TGTGCCAGCAGCTCGAGGGGGGGCCAAGAGACCCAGTACTTC. Amino acid sequence: CASSSRGGQETQYF.